This TCR beta chain stems from a study of response to subunit inactivated influenza vaccine. The V end was cut by 3 bases, the J end by 0 bases, with 12 bases between. Germline loops: CDR1 SNHLY, CDR2 FYNNEI. This CDR3 comprises 15 residues. In the case of this clonotype: Its matching antigen is unknown.

From the RT-PCR reads, TCRdb called clonotypes with MiXCR, one entry per CDR3 protein. The table has over 650,000 distinct CDR3 sequences, less than 20% seen once. General observations from the study: Few additional T cells are recruited per seasonal influenza vaccination, authors suggested.

This clonotype was obtained from a middle-aged man who received an inactivated influenza vaccine. The chain joins TRBV2 to TRBJ2-7; D might be TRBD2 (5 bases). The source material was PBMCs from blood, sampled more than 4 days after vaccination. The CDR3 DNA reads TGTGCCAGCAGTGACACGGCGGGCCTCTCCTACGAGCAGTACTTC. Protein: CASSDTAGLSYEQYF.